This T cell receptor beta chain was recorded in a study of early T cells in non-severe SARS-CoV-2 infection. Individual cDNA molecules were tagged with unique molecular identifiers, the study reported. TCRdb used MiXCR to reprocess the 5' RACE reads, holding one entry per CDR3 protein. The data show 40,000 to 45,000 distinct CDR3 sequences, roughly 6% seen once. This clonotype has just a few counts. The antigen is not known. Overall study findings and caveats: The study's VDJdb matching favored anti-spike CD8 responses and missed private and CD4 specificities.

This CDR3 spans 14 amino acids. J lost 1 base, V lost 4 bases, and 3 bases had no gene match. This receptor was obtained from an adult who was a healthcare worker with PCR-confirmed SARS-CoV-2 infection or an uninfected control (not recorded which). The V and J genes are TRBV12-3 or TRBV12-4 and TRBJ2-5, with TRBD2 matching 7 bases. Source: whole blood, taken at baseline. The CDR3 DNA reads as TGTGCCAGCAGTTACTCGGGGGGCCAAGAGACCCAGTACTTC. Residues: CASSYSGGQETQYF.